The present T cell receptor (beta chain) was sequenced within a study of blood T cell repertoires in COVID-19. Overall study: Whether acute or convalescent, the COVID-19 samples came from the United States, Italy and Spain.

Participants spanned ages roughly 18 to 90 years and resided in over 20 US areas. The method was immunoSEQ multiplex PCR; TCRdb's version includes in-frame clones alone and lacks a portion of them. The sample lists 250,000 to 300,000 clones; nearly 90% were seen once. The ends were cut back, 2 bases at V and 3 bases at J, with 19 bases in the middle. The V gene's germline CDR1 is MNHEY and CDR2 SVGEGT. The CDR3 runs to 17 residues. This rearrangement joins TRBV6-2 or TRBV6-3 to TRBJ1-2; D may be TRBD1 (5 bases). The receptor was derived from a woman between 50 and 59 years old who had been exposed to COVID-19. Input material: PBMCs or T cells enriched from blood (not recorded which). The CDR3 coding sequence is TGTGCCAGCAGTTACCCAATTAAGCAGGGTCGTGACTATGGCTACACCTTC. Translation gives CASSYPIKQGRDYGYTF.